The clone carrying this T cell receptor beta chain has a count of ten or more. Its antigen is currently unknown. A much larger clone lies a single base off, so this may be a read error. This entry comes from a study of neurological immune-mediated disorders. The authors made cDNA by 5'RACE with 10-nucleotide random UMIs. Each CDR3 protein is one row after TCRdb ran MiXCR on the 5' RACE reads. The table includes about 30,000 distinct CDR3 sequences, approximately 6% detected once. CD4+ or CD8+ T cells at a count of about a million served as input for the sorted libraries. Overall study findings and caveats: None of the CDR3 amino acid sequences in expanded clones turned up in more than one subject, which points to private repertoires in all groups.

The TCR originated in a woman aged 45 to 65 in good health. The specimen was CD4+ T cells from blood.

In DNA, the CDR3 is TGCGCCAGCAACTTGGACCGGGACGGCAGGCACGAGCAGTACTTC. Translation: CASNLDRDGRHEQYF. The chain combines TRBV5-1 with TRBJ2-7; D may correspond to TRBD1 or TRBD2 (5 bases each). Germline loops: CDR1 SGHRS, CDR2 YFSETQ. This CDR3 contains 15 residues.